The present T cell receptor beta chain was sequenced within a study of blood T cell repertoires in COVID-19. In the study overall: COVID-19 samples, acute and convalescent, were from the United States, Italy and Spain. Nucleic acid was either cDNA or gDNA, and it came from T cells, B-cell-depleted T cells, or PBMCs.

Authors' data handling: Amplification of reference gene primers was used by the study to estimate nucleated cell counts. Some clones are missing from TCRdb's copy, which holds only in-frame ones; the method was immunoSEQ multiplex PCR. From that table come the V and J calls and clone size; the DNA was used to work out D and trimming. The sample shows fewer than 50,000 clones, 69% of them seen only once. Sample: peripheral blood. This sequence was found in a man older than 75 with acute or convalescent COVID-19.

This chain's CDR3 is CASSRQGGIQYF. Written as DNA, the CDR3 is TGTGCCAGCAGTAGACAGGGCGGGATTCAGTACTTC. The chain employs TRBV6-5 and TRBJ2-4, with TRBD1 matching over 7 bases. The germline V gene encodes CDR1 MNHEY and CDR2 SVGAGI. This CDR3 region has 12 residues. V lost 5 bases and J lost 10; bases outside the gene matches: 5.